The 18 T cell receptor beta chains reported below all come from one sample, sequenced in a study of siplizumab effects on memory and regulatory T cells. Profiling relied on immunoSEQ multiplex PCR, and the TCRdb table lists in-frame clones only, not all of them. The data show 85,000 to 120,000 clones, with about 93% seen just once and roughly 1% held by the top ten. Sequenced input: CD4+ T cells sorted from blood. The receptors originated from a human donor in good health.

This sequence joins TRBV6-1 and TRBJ1-4, with D perhaps matching TRBD1 (6 bases). The CDR3 consists of 17 residues. From germline, CDR1 is MNHNS and CDR2 SASEGT. V shed 1 base and J shed 2 bases, with 14 bases lying between them. The chain's CDR3 is CASSEGVGTGTNEKLFF. The CDR3 region has the DNA TGTGCCAGCAGTGAAGGGGTGGGAACAGGGACTAATGAAAAACTGTTTTTT.

The rearrangement uses TRBV2 and TRBJ2-2; the D gene is possibly TRBD1 (5 bases). The CDR3 contains 14 residues. V was shortened by 6 bases and J by 0 bases, with 8 bases between the two germline ends. Germline V CDR1 and CDR2: SNHLY, FYNNEI. The CDR3 coding sequence is TGTGCCAGCAGCGAGACAGCGAACACCGGGGAGCTGTTTTTT. This translates into CASSETANTGELFF.

The rearrangement links TRBV2 to TRBJ1-1; D is undetermined. Germline CDR1 reads SNHLY; CDR2 reads FYNNEI. This CDR3 spans 17 amino acids. V shed 2 bases and J shed 6 bases, with 22 bases lying between them. CDR3 DNA: TGTGCCAGCAGTGAAACAGAATGGAAGGCCGACCTAGCTGAAGCTTTCTTT. It specifies CASSETEWKADLAEAFF. The complete variable domain, with remaining parts taken from reference TRBV2 and TRBJ1-1, reads EPEVTQTPSHQVTQMGQEVILRCVPISNHLYFYWYRQILGQKVEFLVSFYNNEISEKSEIFDDQFSVERPDGSNFTLKIRSTKLEDSAMYFCASSETEWKADLAEAFFGQGTRLTVV.

The chain couples TRBV30 to TRBJ2-5; 7 nucleotides agree with TRBD1. The trim removed 3 bases at V and 3 bases at J, leaving 10 bases unmatched. Germline V gene sequence: CDR1 GTSNPN, CDR2 SVGIG (reference sequence). This CDR3 spans 15 amino acids. Written as DNA, the CDR3 is TGTGCCTGGAGACGTGGTTTAGGGGGCGAAGAGACCCAGTACTTC. This translates into CAWRRGLGGEETQYF.

The rearrangement links TRBV28 to TRBJ1-2, with D uncertain. The V gene lost 2 bases and the J gene lost 4 bases, with 11 bases spanning the gap. CDR3 size: 14 residues. Looked up from germline, CDR1 is MDHEN and CDR2 is SYDVKM. The CDR3 region has the DNA TGTGCCAGCAGTTTAGTTTCTCAGTCCTATGGCTACACCTTC. Amino acids: CASSLVSQSYGYTF.

J is TRBJ1-1 and V is TRBV11-2; D is possibly TRBD1 (6 bases). Trimming cost V 1 base and J 10 bases, with 16 bases left between them. Germline CDR1 reads SGHAT; CDR2 reads FQNNGV. The CDR3 contains 14 residues. The CDR3 protein is CASSLVYRAGGAFF. The CDR3 DNA follows: TGTGCCAGCAGCTTAGTGTACAGGGCGGGGGGAGCTTTCTTT.

The genes are TRBV9 and TRBJ1-1; the D is unclear. The CDR3 sequence is 14 residues long. Germline CDR1 and CDR2: SGDLS and YYNGEE. Trimming took off 0 bases at V and 1 base at J, with 7 bases between the two ends. The CDR3: CASSVEAGNTEAFF. In DNA, the CDR3 is TGTGCCAGCAGCGTAGAGGCGGGGAACACTGAAGCTTTCTTT.

V usage is TRBV5-1 and J usage is TRBJ1-3; TRBD1 might be the D (5 bases). V was clipped by 4 bases and J by 4 bases, with 9 bases between them. The CDR3 runs to 13 residues. Germline V lookup: CDR1 SGHRS, CDR2 YFSETQ. The CDR3 DNA follows: TGCGCCAGCAGCGCAGGGAGGGGAAACACCATATATTTT. This translates into CASSAGRGNTIYF. The whole variable domain, filled in from reference TRBV5-1 and TRBJ1-3, reads KAGVTQTPRYLIKTRGQQVTLSCSPISGHRSVSWYQQTPGQGLQFLFEYFSETQRNKGNFPGRFSGRQFSNSRSEMNVSTLELGDSALYLCASSAGRGNTIYFGEGSWLTVV.

In its sample, this clone was seen a few times. The V and J genes are TRBV18 and TRBJ2-1; 9 bases are a match to TRBD1. V trimming: 3 bases; J trimming: 6 bases; junction bases outside the gene matches: 3. Per germline, CDR1 KGHSH and CDR2 LQKENI. This CDR3 has 14 residues. CDR3 bases: TGTGCCAGCTCACCGGGGACAGGGTCCAATGAGCAGTTCTTC. As protein: CASSPGTGSNEQFF.

V usage is TRBV9 and J usage is TRBJ2-7; 7 bases line up with TRBD1. This CDR3 spans 15 amino acids. V shed 0 bases and J 5 bases; nucleotides not matched to a gene: 8. The germline gives CDR1 SGDLS, CDR2 YYNGEE. The CDR3 nucleotides read TGTGCCAGCAGCGTAGTCGGACAGGTAGGGAACGAGCAGTACTTC. Its translation: CASSVVGQVGNEQYF.

In its sample, this clone was seen once. V and J are TRBV28 and TRBJ2-5; D is perhaps TRBD1 or TRBD2 (5 bases each). The CDR3 loop spans 15 amino acids. V dropped 3 bases and J dropped 4 bases, with 15 bases sitting between them. Per germline, CDR1 MDHEN and CDR2 SYDVKM. The CDR3 loop reads CASSFSRGLAETQYF. The CDR3 DNA reads as TGTGCCAGCAGTTTCAGCCGGGGCCTGGCAGAGACCCAGTACTTC.

The V gene is TRBV6-6, the J gene TRBJ2-7, with 10 bases aligning to TRBD1. Germline V lookup: CDR1 MNHNY, CDR2 SVGAGI (reference sequence). CDR3 length: 15 amino acids. The junction had 11 bases not matched to a gene; V was cut back by 6 bases and J by 6 bases. The CDR3 sequence: CASRGPGQGSGEQYF. CDR3 coding DNA: TGTGCCAGCAGGGGACCGGGACAGGGGTCAGGCGAGCAGTACTTC.

This clone was seen a single time. The chain has TRBV10-3 and TRBJ2-5; D possibly matches TRBD1 or TRBD2 (5 bases each). Germline V gene sequence: CDR1 ENHRY, CDR2 SYGVKD. CDR3 length equals 17 residues. V shed 4 bases and J shed 5 bases, with 23 bases lying between them. CDR3 in amino acids: CAISATTGWDGAETQYF. DNA of the CDR3: TGTGCCATCAGTGCCACAACGGGGTGGGACGGAGCGGAGACCCAGTACTTC.

This sequence joins TRBV7-3 and TRBJ2-1; D is tentatively TRBD1 or TRBD2 (5 bases each). Trimming removed 1 base from V and 0 bases from J, with 16 bases in between. The germline V gene encodes CDR1 SGHTA and CDR2 FQGTGA. The CDR3 consists of 18 residues. The CDR3 DNA reads TGTGCCAGCAGCTTAATCCCCTTCGGGGCAGTCTCCTACAATGAGCAGTTCTTC. Protein: CASSLIPFGAVSYNEQFF.

The CDR3 sequence is CAISDPTAGHYEQYF. The CDR3 DNA reads as TGTGCCATCAGTGACCCCACGGCGGGTCACTACGAGCAGTACTTC. The genes are TRBV10-3 and TRBJ2-7; perhaps TRBD2 as D (5 bases). Germline CDR1 and CDR2: ENHRY and SYGVKD. This CDR3 comprises 15 residues. The V gene lost 3 bases and the J gene lost 3 bases, with 15 bases spanning the gap.

The chain couples TRBV5-5 to TRBJ2-1, with D tentatively TRBD2 (6 bases). Germline V gives CDR1 SGHKS, CDR2 YYEKEE (reference sequence). V was shortened by 1 base and J by 4 bases, with 27 bases between the two germline ends. This CDR3 is built from 20 residues. DNA of the CDR3: TGTGCCAGCAGCTTGACTCGGGACTTTCGAGGTTTAGTCGCTTACAATGAGCAGTTCTTC. It translates to CASSLTRDFRGLVAYNEQFF. The entire variable domain, with the rest obtained from reference TRBV5-5 and TRBJ2-1, is as follows: DAGVTQSPTHLIKTRGQQVTLRCSPISGHKSVSWYQQVLGQGPQFIFQYYEKEERGRGNFPDRFSARQFPNYSSELNVNALLLGDSALYLCASSLTRDFRGLVAYNEQFFGPGTRLTVL.

This clone was counted a single time. The genes are TRBV9 and TRBJ1-6; D may be TRBD1 (5 bases). The germline gives CDR1 SGDLS, CDR2 YYNGEE. The CDR3 spans 14 residues. V was cut by 4 bases and J by 10 bases, with 15 bases left in between. CDR3 protein: CASSPGGSRSPLHF. The CDR3 DNA is TGTGCCAGCAGCCCCGGGGGGAGTCGGTCACCCCTCCACTTT.

The chain is built from TRBV30 and TRBJ1-5; a possible D gene is TRBD1 (6 bases). V was trimmed by 2 bases and J by 9 bases, leaving 11 bases between them. Germline lookup yields CDR1 GTSNPN and CDR2 SVGIG (reference sequence). The CDR3 contains 12 residues. The CDR3 region has the DNA TGTGCCTGGAGTAGGGGGACCTTGCCCCAGCATTTT. Translation: CAWSRGTLPQHF.